This entry is about one TCR beta chain. These data originate in a study of blood T cell repertoires in COVID-19. Study-wide context: Sites across the United States, Italy and Spain contributed samples from acute and convalescent COVID-19. Nucleic acid was either cDNA or gDNA, and it came from T cells, B-cell-depleted T cells, or PBMCs.

Germline lookup yields CDR1 SGDLS and CDR2 YYNGEE. The V and J ends lost 4 bases and 5 bases, in that order; junction bases with no gene match: 8. This CDR3 spans 15 amino acids. The method was immunoSEQ multiplex PCR; TCRdb's version includes in-frame clones alone and lacks a portion of them. The sample has approximately 220,000 clones, approximately 81% seen once; the top ten hold 7.9%. The sample was peripheral blood. The TCR sequence derives from a woman older than 75 with acute or convalescent COVID-19. The genes are TRBV9 and TRBJ2-5; TRBD1 agrees at 10 bases. CDR3 in DNA: TGTGCCAGCAGCTCCGGACAGGGGGGTGCGGAGACCCAGTACTTC. Amino acid sequence: CASSSGQGGAETQYF.